This TCR beta chain was sequenced during a study of CD8 T cells in Susac syndrome. Overall study results and limits: The study recognized that the number of individuals in its TCR sequencing and HLA analysis was relatively small.

CD8+ and CD4+ T cells from blood underwent TCR beta sequencing. Both CD4+ and CD8+ T cells were negatively isolated, and TEMRA cells underwent FACS enrichment. V gave up 5 bases and J gave up 0 bases, with 16 bases separating them. Germline V CDR1 and CDR2: SGHAT, FQNNGV. The CDR3 has 16 amino acids. Reverse transcription used about 0.5 to 1 ug RNA and random hexamers. The TCR beta CDR3 was amplified by immunoSEQ multiplex PCR across 54 Vbeta, 13 Jbeta. TCRdb processed the immunoSEQ multiplex PCR reads anew with MiXCR; each CDR3 protein has one entry. The sample lists under 200,000 distinct CDR3 sequences, about 93% occurring once. As regards this clonotype: The target antigen is unknown.

The chain combines TRBV11-2 with TRBJ1-1, with D perhaps TRBD1 (6 bases). Sequencing input: CD4+ T cells from PBMCs. The source of this sequence is a human donor in good health. The CDR3 spells CASSPRGVGMNTEAFF. CDR3 nucleotide sequence: TGTGCCAGCAGCCCAAGGGGGGTAGGGATGAACACTGAAGCTTTCTTT. The variable domain in full, completed from reference TRBV11-2 and TRBJ1-1, reads EAGVAQSPRYKIIEKRQSVAFWCNPISGHATLYWYQQILGQGPKLLIQFQNNGVVDDSQLPKDRFSAERLKGVDSTLKIQPAKLEDSAVYLCASSPRGVGMNTEAFFGQGTRLTVV.